The 23 T cell receptor beta chains reported below all come from one sample, sequenced in a study of spatial heterogeneity in lung cancer. Points from the study as a whole: Tumors with more nonsynonymous mutations had more expanded intratumoral alpha and beta TCRs.

Their specific antigens are unknown. TCRdb used MiXCR to reprocess the 5' RACE reads, holding one entry per CDR3 protein. The sample lists 2,500 to 3,500 distinct CDR3 sequences, approximately 11% occurring once. Noted time point: sample taken at primary tumor resection. The sample in question was lung tumor tissue, obtained at surgery. The receptors were gathered from a male donor with early-stage non-small cell lung cancer.

By its share, this clonotype is medium-sized. The gene calls are TRBV7-2 and TRBJ1-5; tentative D call: TRBD1 (5 bases). This CDR3 contains 15 residues. Germline lookup yields CDR1 SGHTA and CDR2 FQGNSA. V shed 4 bases and J shed 1 base, with 11 bases lying between them. CDR3 sequence reads: CASSSSWGSNQPQHF. The CDR3 region has the DNA TGTGCCAGCAGCTCCTCTTGGGGGAGCAATCAGCCCCAGCATTTT.

This clonotype is medium-sized in the sample. V gene TRBV5-6 combines with J gene TRBJ1-1, with D maybe TRBD1 (6 bases). V shed 3 bases and J shed 6 bases, with 18 bases lying between them. Germline values: CDR1 SGHDT, CDR2 YYEEEE. The CDR3 loop spans 15 amino acids. The CDR3 nucleotides are TGTGCCAGCAGCTACTCAGCGGGGGGCTGGGCTGAAGCTTTCTTT. Translating gives CASSYSAGGWAEAFF.

This clonotype was found many times. J is TRBJ2-3 and V is TRBV11-2; 11 nucleotides match TRBD2. The ends lost 2 bases at V and 7 bases at J; junction bases unmatched: 14. Germline V gene lookup returns CDR1 SGHAT and CDR2 FQNNGV. This CDR3 is 18 amino acids long. CDR3: CASSLKGYATSGGNTQYF. For the CDR3, the DNA is TGTGCCAGCAGCTTAAAAGGATACGCTACTAGCGGGGGTAATACGCAGTATTTT. Full variable domain (missing parts from reference TRBV11-2 and TRBJ2-3): EAGVAQSPRYKIIEKRQSVAFWCNPISGHATLYWYQQILGQGPKLLIQFQNNGVVDDSQLPKDRFSAERLKGVDSTLKIQPAKLEDSAVYLCASSLKGYATSGGNTQYFGPGTRLTVL.

This clonotype is medium-sized (0.01 to 0.1%) in the sample. The J gene is TRBJ2-4, the V gene TRBV7-6, with D possibly TRBD2 on 5 matching bases. V was cut by 5 bases and J by 0 bases, with 14 bases left in between. From germline, CDR1 is SGHVS and CDR2 FNYEAQ. The CDR3 is made up of 16 amino acids. As DNA, the CDR3 is TGTGCCAGCAGCGATTTAAGCGGTATAGCCAAAAACATTCAGTACTTC. Amino acids: CASSDLSGIAKNIQYF.

Within the sample, this clonotype is medium-sized. The gene calls are TRBV11-2 and TRBJ2-3; tentatively, D is TRBD2 (5 bases). The germline gives CDR1 SGHAT, CDR2 FQNNGV. V was shortened by 5 bases and J by 2 bases, with 23 bases between the two germline ends. The CDR3 covers 18 residues. In DNA form, the CDR3 reads TGTGCCAGCAGCCTAGCCACGGCGGCGGCCCTTCTCACAGATACGCAGTATTTT. Protein product: CASSLATAAALLTDTQYF.

By share, this clonotype ranks as medium-sized. The genes are TRBV24-1 and TRBJ2-1; D unresolved. Trimming pared 5 bases from V and 10 bases from J, leaving 14 bases between. The CDR3 has 13 residues. In germline, CDR1 is KGHDR, CDR2 SFDVKD. The CDR3 DNA is TGTGCCACCAGTGGGCCCCACCTTGAGGAGCAGTTCTTC. It encodes CATSGPHLEEQFF.

This clonotype qualifies as medium-sized. The chain couples TRBV7-8 to TRBJ1-6; no clear D gene. V was pared by 3 bases and J by 7 bases, with 16 bases between. Germline lookup yields CDR1 SGHVS and CDR2 FQNEAQ. The length of the CDR3 is 16 residues. The CDR3: CASSFSRSNWNSPLHF. The CDR3 DNA reads as TGTGCCAGCAGCTTCAGTAGGTCTAACTGGAATTCACCCCTCCACTTT. The full variable domain, completed using reference TRBV7-8 and TRBJ1-6, is GAGVSQSPRYKVAKRGQDVALRCDPISGHVSLFWYQQALGQGPEFLTYFQNEAQLDKSGLPSDRFFAERPEGSVSTLKIQRTQQEDSAVYLCASSFSRSNWNSPLHFGNGTRLTVT.

This clonotype is labeled medium-sized. The rearrangement uses TRBV7-9 and TRBJ1-6, with D maybe TRBD1 (5 bases). Germline V CDR1 and CDR2: SEHNR, FQNEAQ (reference sequence). This CDR3 is 15 amino acids long. V lost 4 bases and J 7 bases, leaving 14 bases between the germline ends. CDR3 loop: CASSSRDGRNSPLHF. CDR3 nucleotides: TGTGCCAGCAGCTCCCGGGACGGGAGAAATTCACCCCTCCACTTT.

In this sample, this clonotype is medium-sized (0.01 to 0.1%). This chain uses TRBV7-2 with TRBJ2-7; 8 bases line up with TRBD1. This CDR3 contains 15 residues. Looked up from germline, CDR1 is SGHTA and CDR2 is FQGNSA. V lost 5 bases, J lost 3 bases, and 9 bases stayed unmatched. CDR3: CASSHTAGGGYEQYF. The CDR3 DNA is TGTGCCAGCAGCCACACGGCAGGGGGCGGCTACGAGCAGTACTTC.

By frequency in the sample, this clonotype is medium-sized. The chain employs TRBV18 and TRBJ2-7; D possibly matches TRBD1 or TRBD2 (5 bases each). V was cut by 4 bases and J by 7 bases, with 11 bases left in between. This CDR3 has 12 residues. The germline V gene encodes CDR1 KGHSH and CDR2 LQKENI. This chain's CDR3 is CASSQSEGEQYF. The CDR3 DNA sequence: TGTGCCAGCTCACAATCCGAGGGGGAGCAGTACTTC.

The gene calls are TRBV11-1 and TRBJ2-7, with D hard to call. The CDR3 loop spans 12 amino acids. V lost 3 bases to trimming and J lost 4 bases, with 7 bases between them. The V gene's germline CDR1 is SGHAT and CDR2 FQDESV (reference sequence). This chain's CDR3 is CASSLIGYEQYF. The DNA of the CDR3 is TGTGCCAGCAGCTTGATAGGGTACGAGCAGTACTTC.

In its sample, this clonotype is large (0.1 to 1%). The CDR3 sequence: CASSQELLSYEQYF. The CDR3 DNA is TGTGCCAGCAGCCAAGAATTGCTCTCCTACGAGCAGTACTTC. The chain employs TRBV14 and TRBJ2-7; D gene ambiguous. CDR1 is SGHDN, CDR2 FVKESK, per germline. The V gene lost 0 bases and the J gene lost 0 bases, with 6 bases spanning the gap. The CDR3 contains 14 residues.

This clonotype qualifies as medium-sized. The gene calls are TRBV6-5 and TRBJ2-5; the match to TRBD2 covers 13 bases. Germline CDR1 and CDR2: MNHEY and SVGAGI. This CDR3 contains 17 residues. V was clipped by 0 bases and J by 5 bases; unmatched bases: 6. CDR3 region: CASSYSGLAGVGETQYF. CDR3 coding DNA: TGTGCCAGCAGTTACTCCGGACTAGCGGGAGTCGGTGAGACCCAGTACTTC.

This clonotype ranks as medium-sized (0.01 to 0.1%). The genes are TRBV5-6 and TRBJ2-4, with TRBD1 matching over 7 bases. The ends lost 3 bases at V and 14 bases at J; junction bases unmatched: 11. Germline V gene data show CDR1 as SGHDT and CDR2 as YYEEEE. The CDR3 length is 13 residues. CDR3 DNA: TGTGCCAGCAGCTCGAAAGACAGGGCCCGTGAGTACTTC. Protein product: CASSSKDRAREYF.

The gene calls are TRBV6-5 and TRBJ2-3, with D unresolved. Germline V CDR1 and CDR2: MNHEY, SVGAGI. The germline V and J ends were trimmed by 2 bases and 1 base, with 10 bases remaining between them. This CDR3 has 15 amino acids. CDR3 DNA sequence: TGTGCCAGCAGTTACCGAGCTGGGGGCACAGATACGCAGTATTTT. Encoded protein: CASSYRAGGTDTQYF.

This clonotype is deemed medium-sized. CDR3 sequence: CAISVGDYYGYTF. In DNA form, the CDR3 reads TGTGCCATCAGTGTCGGTGACTACTATGGCTACACCTTC. J is TRBJ1-2 and V is TRBV10-3; D not certain. The CDR3 totals 13 residues. CDR1 is ENHRY and CDR2 is SYGVKD in the germline V gene. V was trimmed by 4 bases and J by 3 bases, leaving 9 bases between them.

Within the sample, this clonotype is large (0.1 to 1%). The chain joins TRBV5-4 to TRBJ1-2; 7 positions agree with TRBD1. V lost 2 bases, J lost 4 bases, and 5 bases stayed unmatched. From germline, CDR1 is SGHNT and CDR2 YYREEE (reference sequence). This CDR3 spans 14 amino acids. DNA for the CDR3: TGTGCCAGCAGCTTAGACAGGGATGTCTATGGCTACACCTTC. It codes for CASSLDRDVYGYTF.

This clonotype has a count of ten or more. The V and J genes are TRBV4-1 and TRBJ2-5; D is unresolved. The CDR3 has 13 amino acids. V dropped 4 bases and J dropped 5 bases, with 11 bases sitting between them. The germline V gene has CDR1 MGHRA and CDR2 YSYEKL. The CDR3 spells CASSPNRLETQYF. The CDR3 DNA reads as TGCGCCAGCAGCCCGAACCGGTTGGAGACCCAGTACTTC.

This clonotype is medium-sized (0.01 to 0.1%) by share. This rearrangement joins TRBV7-2 to TRBJ2-7, with D perhaps matching TRBD1 (6 bases). The CDR3 is 16 amino acids. V was clipped by 1 base and J by 3 bases, with 16 bases between them. Looked up from germline, CDR1 is SGHTA and CDR2 is FQGNSA. CDR3 amino acids: CASSLGGQGRSYEQYF. CDR3 in DNA: TGTGCCAGCAGCTTAGGGGGTCAGGGGCGCAGCTACGAGCAGTACTTC.

Judged by abundance, this clonotype is medium-sized. This sequence joins TRBV13 and TRBJ1-1; D unclear. CDR1 PRHDT and CDR2 FYEKMQ come from the germline V gene (reference sequence). Trimming removed 5 bases from V and 0 bases from J, with 7 bases in between. The CDR3 contains 13 residues. The CDR3: CASSRRMNTEAFF. CDR3 coding DNA: TGTGCCAGCAGCCGGCGCATGAACACTGAAGCTTTCTTT. The full variable domain, its missing parts supplied by reference TRBV13 and TRBJ1-1, is AAGVIQSPRHLIKEKRETATLKCYPIPRHDTVYWYQQGPGQDPQFLISFYEKMQSDKGSIPDRFSAQQFSDYHSELNMSSLELGDSALYFCASSRRMNTEAFFGQGTRLTVV.

At least ten counts were recorded for this clonotype. The genes are TRBV28 and TRBJ1-4; a possible D gene is TRBD1 (6 bases). V was shortened by 6 bases and J by 8 bases, with 16 bases between the two germline ends. Germline lookup yields CDR1 MDHEN and CDR2 SYDVKM. The CDR3 has 14 amino acids. CDR3 sequence (DNA): TGTGCCAGCAGCAGAGGACAGAGGAGGGAAAAACTGTTTTTT. Translating gives CASSRGQRREKLFF. Drawing the rest from reference TRBV28 and TRBJ1-4, the complete variable domain is DVKVTQSSRYLVKRTGEKVFLECVQDMDHENMFWYRQDPGLGLRLIYFSYDVKMKEKGDIPEGYSVSREKKERFSLILESASTNQTSMYLCASSRGQRREKLFFGSGTQLSVL.

This clonotype is labeled medium-sized. The CDR3 region has the DNA TGTGCCAGCAGCTCCAACAGAGGACAAGAGACCCAGTACTTC. Protein: CASSSNRGQETQYF. J is TRBJ2-5 and V is TRBV28; D remains unclear. V was clipped by 6 bases and J by 2 bases, with 13 bases between them. The CDR3 length is 14 residues. Germline V gene sequence: CDR1 MDHEN, CDR2 SYDVKM.

By share of the sample, this clonotype is medium-sized (0.01 to 0.1%). The rearrangement joins TRBV5-1 to TRBJ2-1, with 10 bases that match TRBD2. With 5 bases clipped from V and 5 bases from J, the junction kept 10 bases outside the gene matches. The CDR3 length is 16 residues. Germline V gene data show CDR1 as SGHRS and CDR2 as YFSETQ. The CDR3 region is CASSSVVLAGHNEQFF. The CDR3 DNA reads TGCGCCAGCAGTTCGGTGGTACTAGCGGGGCACAATGAGCAGTTCTTC.